This T cell receptor (beta chain) was documented in a study of neurological immune-mediated disorders. TCRdb called the 5' RACE reads again in MiXCR, with one record for every CDR3 protein. In the table there are approximately 27,000 distinct CDR3 sequences, around 21% of which are singletons. General study results and limits: The study found no CDR3 amino acid sequences shared by expanded clones across subjects, suggesting private repertoires in all groups.

On this clonotype itself: The antigen is undetermined. A much larger clone lies a single base off, so this may be a read error.

V was cut by 2 bases and J by 7 bases, with 14 bases left in between. Germline assignment: CDR1 SGHTA and CDR2 FQGNSA. The CDR3 has 15 amino acids. Specimen: CD4+ T cells from blood. The receptor was derived from a man aged 45-65 years with HTLV-1-associated myelopathy (HAM/TSP). The chain links TRBV7-2 to TRBJ1-4, with a tentative D call TRBD1 (5 bases). The DNA for the CDR3 is TGTGCCAGCAGCTTAAGTGGGGGAGAGAGTGAAAAACTGTTTTTT. Encoded protein: CASSLSGGESEKLFF.